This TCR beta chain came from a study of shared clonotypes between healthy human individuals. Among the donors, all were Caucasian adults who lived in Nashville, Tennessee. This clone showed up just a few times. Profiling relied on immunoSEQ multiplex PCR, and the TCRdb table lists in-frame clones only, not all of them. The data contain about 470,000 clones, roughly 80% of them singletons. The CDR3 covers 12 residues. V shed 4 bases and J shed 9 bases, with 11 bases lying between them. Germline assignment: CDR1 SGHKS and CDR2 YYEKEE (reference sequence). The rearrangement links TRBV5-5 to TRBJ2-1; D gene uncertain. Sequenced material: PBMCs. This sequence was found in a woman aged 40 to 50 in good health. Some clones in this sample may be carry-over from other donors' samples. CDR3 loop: CASSPGSGEQFF. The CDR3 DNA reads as TGTGCCAGCAGCCCCGGTTCGGGTGAGCAGTTCTTC.